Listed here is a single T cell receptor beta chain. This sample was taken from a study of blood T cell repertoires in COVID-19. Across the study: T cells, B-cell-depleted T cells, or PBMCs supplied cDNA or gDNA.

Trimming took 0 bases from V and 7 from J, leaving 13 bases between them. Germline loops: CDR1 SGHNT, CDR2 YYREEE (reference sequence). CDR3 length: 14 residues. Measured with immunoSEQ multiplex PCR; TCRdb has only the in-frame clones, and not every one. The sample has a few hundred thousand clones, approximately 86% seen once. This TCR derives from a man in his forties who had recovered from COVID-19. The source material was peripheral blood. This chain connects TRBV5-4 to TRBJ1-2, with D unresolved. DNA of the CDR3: TGTGCCAGCAGCTTGGGTACGGGAGGAGCTGGCTACACCTTC. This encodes CASSLGTGGAGYTF.